The present T cell receptor (beta chain) was sequenced within a study of Graves' ophthalmopathy and Graves' hyperthyroidism. Study observations and caveats: Blood was where most expanded thyroid clonotypes above 0.001 frequency also turned up. With a specificity of roughly 72% and a sensitivity of 60% to 71%, the model predicted ophthalmopathy progression.

TCR beta CDR3 amplification used RNA transcripts. The library came from an HTBI-primed first-round RT-PCR and a second-round multiplex PCR. MiXCR, run by TCRdb on the multiplex PCR reads, gives a single entry per CDR3 protein. The sample lists around 1,200,000 distinct CDR3 sequences; 36% were seen once. A remark on this clonotype: What it recognizes is unknown.

Trimming cost V 0 bases and J 6 bases, with 8 bases left between them. The germline V gene has CDR1 MNHEY and CDR2 SVGAGI. The CDR3 runs 13 residues. The J gene is TRBJ1-2, the V gene TRBV6-5; D gene uncertain. Material: peripheral blood or thyroid tissue (not recorded which). The origin of this receptor is an adult man with Graves' hyperthyroidism. The CDR3 loop is CASSYSILDGYTF. As DNA, the CDR3 is TGTGCCAGCAGTTACTCGATCTTAGATGGCTACACCTTC.